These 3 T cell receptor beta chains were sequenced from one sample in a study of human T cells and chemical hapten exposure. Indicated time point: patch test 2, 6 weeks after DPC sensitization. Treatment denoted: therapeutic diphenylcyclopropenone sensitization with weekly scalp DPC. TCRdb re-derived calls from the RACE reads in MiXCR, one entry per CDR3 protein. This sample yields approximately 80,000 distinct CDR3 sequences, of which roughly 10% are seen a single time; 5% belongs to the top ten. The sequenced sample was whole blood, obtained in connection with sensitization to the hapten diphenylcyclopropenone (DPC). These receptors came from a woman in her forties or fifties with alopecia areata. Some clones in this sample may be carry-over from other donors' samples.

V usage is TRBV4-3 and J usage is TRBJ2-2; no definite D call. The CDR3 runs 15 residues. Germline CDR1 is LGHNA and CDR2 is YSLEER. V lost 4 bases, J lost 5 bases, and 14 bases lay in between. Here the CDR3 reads CASSPVWAGTGELFF. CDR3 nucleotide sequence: TGCGCCAGCAGCCCAGTGTGGGCTGGGACCGGGGAGCTGTTTTTT.

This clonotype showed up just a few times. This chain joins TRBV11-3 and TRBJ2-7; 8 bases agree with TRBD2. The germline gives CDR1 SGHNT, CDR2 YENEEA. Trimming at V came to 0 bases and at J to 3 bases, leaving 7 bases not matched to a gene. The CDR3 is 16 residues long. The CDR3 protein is CASSLERLAGDYEQYF. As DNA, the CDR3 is TGTGCCAGCAGCTTAGAGCGCCTAGCGGGTGACTACGAGCAGTACTTC.

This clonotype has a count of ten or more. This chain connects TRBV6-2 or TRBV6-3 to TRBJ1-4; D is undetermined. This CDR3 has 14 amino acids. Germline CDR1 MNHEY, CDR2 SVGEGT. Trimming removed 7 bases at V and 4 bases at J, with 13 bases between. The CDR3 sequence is CASTQPSHNEKLFF. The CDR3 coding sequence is TGTGCCAGCACCCAGCCTTCGCATAATGAAAAACTGTTTTTT.